The entry below gives a single T cell receptor (beta chain) sequence along with its context. No cognate antigen has been identified for it. There are no base qualities to consult, and no much larger clone falls within one base. The instrument given in TCRdb is Illumina NovaSeq 6000. cDNA libraries for TCRalpha and TCRbeta were prepared by 5'RACE using constant-segment primers, with sample barcodes and unique molecular identifiers added. RNA was extracted from every sample with Trizol reagent. Libraries were amplified in two PCR steps, with a second sample barcode and Illumina TruSeq adapters added in the second step. The libraries were sequenced on an Illumina NovaSeq using 2 x 150 bp paired-end reads. The authors' pipeline ran thus. The reads were demultiplexed and collapsed into UMI-guided consensus sequences using migec v1.2.7. With mixcr v2.1.11, UMI consensuses were aligned to TRA and TRB V and J templates and assembled into clonotypes. Expanded or contracted clonotypes were those called significant by both edgeR and NoisET, with noise models trained on biological replicates. For edgeR calls, the thresholds were a false discovery rate-adjusted p below 0.01 and a log2 fold-change of 1. As an exploratory analysis of dynamics, max-normalized trajectories of the 1000 most abundant clonotypes were examined by PCA with hierarchical clustering. Separately sequenced CD4+ and CD8+ repertoires were used to assign the CD4 or CD8 phenotype of responding clones. TCRdb ran its own pipeline on the public reads, namely fastp trimming at Q25 and MiXCR clone calling, and kept in-frame beta chains. Rows with one shared CDR3 protein collapse into an entry with the most common genes and DNA. The V and J calls were not made by the authors but by TCRdb's processing. This sample holds 90,000 to 120,000 distinct CDR3 sequences; about 15% were observed only once. Of the sample, less than 45% falls within the top ten clones.

This specimen belongs to a study of T-cell memory formation after mild COVID-19 (dated by TCRdb to the early 2020s). For the study in its entirety: TCR sequence clusters from the two donors were largely donor specific. In a couple of donors, T-cell clones that expanded and contracted after mild COVID-19 were followed by sequencing TCRalpha and TCRbeta repertoires longitudinally. Two young, previously healthy adult volunteers made up the cohort, one male and one female.

Paper-wide results and their limitations: Some responding clones were detected in pre-infection memory, suggesting pre-existing cross-reactive memory T cells joined the SARS-CoV-2 response. Clones that contracted from day 15 to 85 showed balanced CD4/CD8 phenotypes, whereas a second wave of clones that expanded from day 15 to 37 leaned towards CD4+. The study covered only two mild cases, and larger cohorts including severe cases with pre-infection samples were considered necessary. Contracting CD4+ clones were found mainly in CM and EM memory subsets, while CD8+ clones were enriched in EMRA. The second-wave clones that peaked on day 37 were not confirmed to be SARS-CoV-2 specific.

PBMCs were isolated by Ficoll-Paque density gradient centrifugation. Here V drops 7 bases and J drops 6 bases, and the junction holds 5 bases not matched to any gene. From the cysteine up to the phenylalanine, the CDR3 has a length of 13 residues. Only CDR3 DNA is held: 39 bases, read in frame from base 1. CDR1 and CDR2, per the germline V gene (reference sequence), are MNHEY and SMNVEV. Source material: PBMCs or a T cell subset sorted from them (not recorded which). This receptor was identified in a man aged 18-30 years who had mild COVID-19 (a few samples of this study predate the infection). The sample titles of this study are shuffled in the database, so cell type and time point are left out; the donor was told from shared clones. This sequence uses TRBV27 and TRBJ1-2; 10 of the junction bases match TRBD1. DNA sequence: TGTGCCAGCAATGGACAGGGGGGAAATGGCTACACCTTC. Its coded protein is CASNGQGGNGYTF.